This T cell receptor beta chain was recovered during a study of OX40 agonist ivuxolimab in advanced cancers. Study-wide background: People who had prior anti-PD-1, anti-PD-L1 or anti-CTLA-4 therapy could take part, and approximately 43% had some.

The CDR3 consists of 17 residues. Trimming took off 4 bases at V and 0 bases at J, with 16 bases between the two ends. CDR1 is ENHRY, CDR2 SYGVKD, per germline. Regarding the study as a whole: Doses of 0.1 to 3.0 mg/kg were accompanied by clonal expansion of CD4+ and CD8+ blood T cells by week 6. Low normalized clonal expansion also occurred in some nonresponding patients.

TCRdb keeps only in-frame clones here, not all; method: immunoSEQ multiplex PCR. This sample yields approximately 60,000 clones, of which roughly four fifths are seen a single time; around 9.8% belongs to the top ten. Regarding this clone: Its antigen is as yet unknown.

The chain recombines TRBV10-3 with TRBJ1-3, with a tentative D call TRBD1 (5 bases). This sequence was found in an adult with an advanced solid tumor such as melanoma, head and neck, liver or kidney cancer. Source: CD4+ or CD8+ T cells sorted from blood, taken in a trial of the OX40 agonist ivuxolimab. In DNA, the CDR3 is TGTGCCATCAGTGGATCGGGGGACTCCTCCTCTGGAAACACCATATATTTT. It encodes CAISGSGDSSSGNTIYF.